This TCR beta chain was profiled in a study of cytomegalovirus exposure and HLA in healthy donors. Study observations and caveats: In vitro checks showed that three CMV-associated chains really do target CMV antigens. Exclusion applied to some V segments, including TRBV6-2 and TRBV6-3, as they were indistinguishable.

The CDR3 length is 16 residues. Germline-derived CDR1 and CDR2 are LNHNV and YYDKDF (reference sequence). V lost 3 bases to trimming and J lost 7 bases, with 18 bases between them. PCR was performed using 60 Vbeta and 13 Jbeta primers. TCRdb's copy holds only in-frame clones and misses some; the assay was immunoSEQ multiplex PCR. Among 110,000 to 150,000 clones listed, about 10% were seen once. This clone was seen repeatedly, ten times or more. The antigen remains undetermined. V is TRBV15 and J is TRBJ1-4; D is unclear. This clonotype was obtained from a man aged 50 to 60 in good health and CMV-seronegative. The sequenced sample was PBMCs. The CDR3 here is CATSRGIEGMGEKLFF. The CDR3 DNA reads TGTGCCACCAGCAGGGGTATTGAGGGCATGGGTGAAAAACTGTTTTTT.